Listed below are T cell receptor beta chains from one sample, sequenced in a study of blood T cell repertoires in COVID-19. Data came from immunoSEQ multiplex PCR; TCRdb stores just in-frame clones and leaves some out. This table has 300,000 to 450,000 clones, 75% to 90% appearing once. Sequenced input: PBMCs or T cells enriched from blood (not recorded which). All receptors derive from a man aged 18-30 years who had recovered from COVID-19. CDR3s include the opening cysteine and the closing phenylalanine or tryptophan. A D gene is named only where the DNA matches it firmly. Some rows have no size entry. The others give once, few or many, or a class for an expanded clone.

abundance: .; v_gene: TRBV14; d_gene: .; j_gene: TRBJ1-1; CDR3aa: CASSTQENTEAFF; CDR3nt: TGTGCCAGCAGCACACAGGAGAACACTGAAGCTTTCTTT
abundance: .; v_gene: TRBV10-1; d_gene: .; j_gene: TRBJ1-2; CDR3aa: CASSVYRVGGYTF; CDR3nt: TGCGCCAGCAGTGTATACAGGGTGGGGGGCTACACCTTC
abundance: once; v_gene: TRBV30; d_gene: .; j_gene: TRBJ1-1; CDR3aa: CAWRKKQSMNTEAFF; CDR3nt: TGTGCCTGGAGGAAAAAACAGAGCATGAACACTGAAGCTTTCTTT
abundance: once; v_gene: TRBV10-3; d_gene: .; j_gene: TRBJ2-7; CDR3aa: CAISDLGGSSYEQYF; CDR3nt: TGTGCCATCAGTGACCTGGGAGGAAGCTCCTACGAGCAGTACTTC
abundance: .; v_gene: TRBV18; d_gene: .; j_gene: TRBJ1-4; CDR3aa: CASSPRGLNEKLFF; CDR3nt: TGTGCCAGCTCACCAAGGGGTCTTAATGAAAAACTGTTTTTT
abundance: .; v_gene: TRBV5-8; d_gene: .; j_gene: TRBJ1-3; CDR3aa: CASSLFAGSGNTIYF; CDR3nt: TGTGCCAGCAGCTTGTTCGCGGGCTCTGGAAACACCATATATTTT
abundance: .; v_gene: TRBV19; d_gene: .; j_gene: TRBJ1-1; CDR3aa: CASSIWYLQGNTEAFF; CDR3nt: TGTGCCAGTAGTATCTGGTATTTGCAGGGTAACACTGAAGCTTTCTTT
abundance: .; v_gene: TRBV5-1; d_gene: .; j_gene: TRBJ1-2; CDR3aa: CASSLALAGVNYGYTF; CDR3nt: TGCGCCAGCAGCTTGGCCTTAGCAGGGGTGAACTATGGCTACACCTTC
abundance: .; v_gene: TRBV2; d_gene: .; j_gene: TRBJ1-2; CDR3aa: CASSGAVEDYGYTF; CDR3nt: TGTGCCAGCAGTGGGGCCGTGGAGGACTATGGCTACACCTTC
abundance: .; v_gene: TRBV19; d_gene: TRBD1; j_gene: TRBJ2-5; CDR3aa: CASSSPRDSQETQYF; CDR3nt: TGTGCCAGTAGTAGCCCACGGGACAGCCAAGAGACCCAGTACTTC
abundance: .; v_gene: TRBV7-2; d_gene: .; j_gene: TRBJ2-7; CDR3aa: CASSPLIYYEQYF; CDR3nt: TGTGCCAGCAGCCCGCTAATTTACTACGAGCAGTACTTC
abundance: .; v_gene: TRBV6-5; d_gene: TRBD1; j_gene: TRBJ2-7; CDR3aa: CASRAGTGGRYEQYF; CDR3nt: TGTGCCAGCAGGGCAGGGACAGGGGGCAGGTACGAGCAGTACTTC
abundance: .; v_gene: TRBV19; d_gene: .; j_gene: TRBJ1-2; CDR3aa: CASSVGGNYGYTF; CDR3nt: TGTGCCAGTAGTGTCGGGGGAAACTATGGCTACACCTTC
abundance: .; v_gene: TRBV12-2; d_gene: .; j_gene: TRBJ2-1; CDR3aa: CASRLFGVEGEQFF; CDR3nt: TGTGCAAGTCGCTTATTCGGGGTGGAGGGTGAGCAGTTCTTC
abundance: .; v_gene: TRBV5-1; d_gene: .; j_gene: TRBJ1-1; CDR3aa: CASSFGRTDVTEAFF; CDR3nt: TGCGCCAGCAGCTTTGGCAGGACTGATGTGACTGAAGCTTTCTTT
abundance: .; v_gene: TRBV6-5; d_gene: .; j_gene: TRBJ2-1; CDR3aa: CASSYSGQGLFF; CDR3nt: TGTGCCAGCAGTTACTCGGGGCAGGGGTTGTTCTTC
abundance: few; v_gene: TRBV4-1; d_gene: .; j_gene: TRBJ2-1; CDR3aa: CASSQPPAYEQFF; CDR3nt: TGCGCCAGCAGCCAACCCCCCGCCTACGAGCAGTTCTTC
abundance: once; v_gene: TRBV12-3/TRBV12-4; d_gene: .; j_gene: TRBJ2-7; CDR3aa: CASSFGQGYEQYF; CDR3nt: TGTGCCAGCAGTTTTGGGCAGGGTTACGAGCAGTACTTC
abundance: .; v_gene: TRBV20-1; d_gene: .; j_gene: TRBJ1-2; CDR3aa: CSAQRGVYTF; CDR3nt: TGCAGTGCTCAAAGGGGTGTCTACACCTTC
abundance: .; v_gene: TRBV7-2; d_gene: .; j_gene: TRBJ2-1; CDR3aa: CASRPGGSSYNEQFF; CDR3nt: TGTGCCAGCAGACCTGGGGGGAGCTCCTACAATGAGCAGTTCTTC
abundance: .; v_gene: TRBV27; d_gene: TRBD1; j_gene: TRBJ1-1; CDR3aa: CASGQGGSNTEAFF; CDR3nt: TGTGCCAGCGGCCAGGGGGGTTCGAACACTGAAGCTTTCTTT
abundance: .; v_gene: TRBV28; d_gene: TRBD1; j_gene: TRBJ2-7; CDR3aa: CASSFPRDRMNYEQYF; CDR3nt: TGTGCCAGCAGTTTTCCCCGGGACAGGATGAATTACGAGCAGTACTTC
abundance: few; v_gene: TRBV6-5; d_gene: .; j_gene: TRBJ2-7; CDR3aa: CASSYPPYYEQYF; CDR3nt: TGTGCCAGCAGTTACCCCCCCTACTACGAGCAGTACTTC
abundance: once; v_gene: TRBV21-1; d_gene: .; j_gene: TRBJ2-7; CDR3aa: CAIQDNGLAGVWEQYF; CDR3nt: TGTGCCATTCAGGATAACGGACTAGCGGGAGTATGGGAGCAGTACTTC
abundance: .; v_gene: TRBV6-5; d_gene: .; j_gene: TRBJ1-2; CDR3aa: CASSQTGFRYGYTF; CDR3nt: TGTGCCAGCAGTCAAACAGGGTTTCGTTATGGCTACACCTTC
abundance: .; v_gene: TRBV27; d_gene: .; j_gene: TRBJ2-5; CDR3aa: CASRGTTGSETQYF; CDR3nt: TGTGCCAGCAGGGGGACTACAGGGTCTGAGACCCAGTACTTC
abundance: .; v_gene: TRBV7-9; d_gene: .; j_gene: TRBJ2-3; CDR3aa: CASSSEVDTQYF; CDR3nt: TGTGCCAGCAGCTCCGAGGTAGATACGCAGTATTTT
abundance: .; v_gene: TRBV6-5; d_gene: .; j_gene: TRBJ2-7; CDR3aa: CASQSHSSYEQYF; CDR3nt: TGTGCCAGCCAGTCCCACAGCTCCTACGAGCAGTACTTC
abundance: .; v_gene: TRBV20-1; d_gene: .; j_gene: TRBJ2-7; CDR3aa: CSASSQGVSYEQYF; CDR3nt: TGCAGTGCTAGTTCACAGGGCGTCTCCTACGAGCAGTACTTC
abundance: .; v_gene: TRBV5-6; d_gene: TRBD1; j_gene: TRBJ1-2; CDR3aa: CASSARDRYFGGTF; CDR3nt: TGTGCCAGCAGCGCCCGGGACAGGTATTTCGGGGGCACCTTC
abundance: .; v_gene: TRBV28; d_gene: TRBD1; j_gene: TRBJ1-3; CDR3aa: CASNRSGTDAGNTIYF; CDR3nt: TGTGCCAGCAATAGATCCGGGACAGACGCTGGAAACACCATATATTTT
abundance: .; v_gene: TRBV28; d_gene: .; j_gene: TRBJ1-6; CDR3aa: CASSFQNSPLHF; CDR3nt: TGTGCCAGCAGTTTCCAAAATTCACCCCTCCACTTT
abundance: .; v_gene: TRBV4-1; d_gene: TRBD2; j_gene: TRBJ2-1; CDR3aa: CASSQSPLAGPYNEQFF; CDR3nt: TGCGCCAGCAGCCAATCCCCACTAGCGGGACCTTACAATGAGCAGTTCTTC
abundance: .; v_gene: TRBV25-1; d_gene: .; j_gene: TRBJ2-1; CDR3aa: CASGQTRLREQFF; CDR3nt: TGTGCCAGCGGTCAGACTAGACTTCGTGAGCAGTTCTTC
abundance: many; v_gene: TRBV18; d_gene: .; j_gene: TRBJ2-1; CDR3aa: CASSPPVSASSYNEQFF; CDR3nt: TGTGCCAGCTCACCACCGGTTAGCGCCAGCTCCTACAATGAGCAGTTCTTC
abundance: .; v_gene: TRBV11-2; d_gene: .; j_gene: TRBJ1-1; CDR3aa: CASSLDLNGIDTEAFF; CDR3nt: TGTGCCAGCAGCTTAGATTTAAACGGGATAGACACTGAAGCTTTCTTT
abundance: .; v_gene: TRBV24-1; d_gene: TRBD1; j_gene: TRBJ2-5; CDR3aa: CATSDPDRRETQYF; CDR3nt: TGTGCCACCAGTGACCCGGACAGGCGAGAGACCCAGTACTTC
abundance: .; v_gene: TRBV3-1/TRBV3-2; d_gene: TRBD2; j_gene: TRBJ2-1; CDR3aa: CASSQALAGGGNEQFF; CDR3nt: TGTGCCAGCAGCCAAGCCCTAGCGGGGGGGGGCAATGAGCAGTTCTTC
abundance: .; v_gene: TRBV6-5; d_gene: .; j_gene: TRBJ1-5; CDR3aa: CASSDTTGFSKHF; CDR3nt: TGTGCCAGCAGCGATACTACAGGGTTCTCTAAGCATTTT
abundance: .; v_gene: TRBV30; d_gene: .; j_gene: TRBJ2-1; CDR3aa: CACSGNYNEQFF; CDR3nt: TGTGCTTGCTCGGGGAACTACAATGAGCAGTTCTTC
abundance: .; v_gene: TRBV2; d_gene: .; j_gene: TRBJ1-1; CDR3aa: CASSGQGLGAFF; CDR3nt: TGTGCCAGCAGTGGGCAGGGTTTAGGGGCTTTCTTT
abundance: .; v_gene: TRBV19; d_gene: .; j_gene: TRBJ2-4; CDR3aa: CASSMTTSTTPVGYF; CDR3nt: TGTGCCAGTAGTATGACAACTTCGACAACACCAGTGGGGTACTTC
abundance: once; v_gene: TRBV2; d_gene: TRBD1; j_gene: TRBJ1-5; CDR3aa: CASSEASQGNQPQHF; CDR3nt: TGTGCCAGCAGTGAAGCATCACAGGGGAATCAGCCCCAGCATTTT
abundance: .; v_gene: TRBV6-1; d_gene: .; j_gene: TRBJ1-2; CDR3aa: CASSESRVAHGYTF; CDR3nt: TGTGCCAGCAGTGAAAGCAGGGTGGCACATGGCTACACCTTC
abundance: .; v_gene: TRBV4-2; d_gene: .; j_gene: TRBJ1-2; CDR3aa: CASSRNDPLDTYGYTF; CDR3nt: TGTGCCAGCAGCCGTAATGACCCTTTAGACACCTATGGCTACACCTTC
abundance: .; v_gene: TRBV5-8; d_gene: .; j_gene: TRBJ2-3; CDR3aa: CASSSGRSTDTQYF; CDR3nt: TGTGCCAGCAGCTCAGGCCGCAGCACAGATACGCAGTATTTT
abundance: .; v_gene: TRBV4-1; d_gene: .; j_gene: TRBJ2-1; CDR3aa: CASSQDLARFDEQFF; CDR3nt: TGCGCCAGCAGCCAAGATCTGGCTAGGTTCGATGAGCAGTTCTTC
abundance: .; v_gene: TRBV9; d_gene: TRBD2; j_gene: TRBJ2-2; CDR3aa: CASSATLLYGGDTGELFF; CDR3nt: TGTGCCAGCAGCGCAACCCTTCTCTACGGGGGGGACACCGGGGAGCTGTTTTTT